This TCR beta chain was identified during a study of vaccination effects on CD4 cells after COVID-19. After expansion with viral peptide pools in the ViraFEST assay, antigen-specific CD4+ T cells were sequenced. Upon completion of 10 to 11 days in culture, CD4+ T cells were isolated. Vaccinees lacked prior SARS-CoV-2 infection and tested negative for nucleocapsid antibodies. It was with 10 IU/ml IL-2 and around 10 ug/ml peptides that under 2.5 million PBMC per well were cultured. Half the medium was replaced with IL-2 medium on days 3 and 7. Turning to this clone: Its specificity is not known.

Only in-frame clones appear in the TCRdb table, and some are missing; sequencing was by immunoSEQ multiplex PCR. Of about 63,000 clones listed, around three quarters were seen once; the top ten hold roughly 3.5%. The germline V gene has CDR1 MDHEN and CDR2 SYDVKM. V shed 7 bases and J shed 3 bases, with 15 bases lying between them. The CDR3 contains 15 residues. Overall study findings and caveats: The study dataset contains few convalescent patients and includes no early post-infection timepoints. Clones of infection and vaccine origin contracted markedly late after vaccination.

The source material was CD4+ T cells from PBMCs cultured with HCoV-OC43 spike peptides, sampled before COVID-19 vaccination. As to subset: HCoV-OC43 spike overlapping peptide pool stimulation. The chain joins TRBV28 to TRBJ1-4; no firm D call. This TCR came from a human donor who received a COVID-19 vaccine. The CDR3 bases are TGTGCCAGCAAAACAACACAAGCCCCTAATGAAAAACTGTTTTTT. It encodes CASKTTQAPNEKLFF.